This record concerns one T cell receptor (beta chain) sequence. This clone was observed a few times. Its recognized antigen is unknown. Within one base of it there is no much larger clone, and no base qualities were kept. The source of the sample is a study of preoperative IRX-2 immunotherapy in early breast cancer (dated 2019 in TCRdb). The receptor library was made with the immunoSEQ multiplex PCR assay. The immuneACCESS repertoire file appears here via TCRdb, limited to in-frame rearrangements. These files lack a portion of the clones; in checked studies, under half of the deficit traces to unresolved V genes, and the cause of the others is not known. The sample records approximately 26,000 clones, 65% to 85% of which are singletons. The top ten clones comprise 2% to 2.5% of the sample. The label giving this sample's treatment or condition can be read as: preoperative locoregional IRX-2 cytokine immunotherapy. The samples were obtained from a phase Ib study that tested preoperative, locoregional IRX-2 cytokine immunotherapy designed to prime immune responses. Donors were patients with early-stage breast cancer who received IRX-2 before surgery.

The germline V gene provides CDR1 MNHNS and CDR2 SASEGT. The CDR3 has 13 amino acids, counting the end cysteine and phenylalanine. The entry retains the CDR3 DNA only, 39 bases that are in frame from base 1. The germline ends are 10 bases apart after V is trimmed by 1 base and J by 12 bases. The specimen comprised lymph node tissue, sampled before IRX-2 immunotherapy. This clonotype was obtained from a human donor with breast cancer. The rearrangement joined TRBV6-1 to TRBJ1-6, with TRBD1 as a weak D call on 5 bases. The CDR3: CASSEGTRLPLHF. The DNA sequence is given as TGTGCCAGCAGTGAAGGGACACGGTTACCCCTCCACTTT.